Listed below are T cell receptor beta chains from one sample, sequenced in a study of T-cell memory formation after mild COVID-19. From the 5' RACE reads, TCRdb called clonotypes with MiXCR, one entry per CDR3 protein. The sample has under 700,000 distinct CDR3 sequences; about a fifth are singletons. The sequenced sample consisted of PBMCs or a T cell subset sorted from them (not recorded which). The receptors here all came from an adult woman who had mild COVID-19 (a few samples of this study predate the infection). Cell type and time point are not known. Each CDR3 is given with its conserved first and last residue. The order of the fields is clone size, D gene, V gene, J gene, CDR3 DNA, CDR3 protein. A D gene is named only where the DNA matches it firmly. Size is stated for part of the rows, as once, few or many counts, or as a class when the clone is expanded.

>few|TRBD2|TRBV7-2|TRBJ2-1
TGTGCCAGCAGCTCGCACAGGGGTTGGGGACTAGCTTACAATGAGCAGTTCTTC
CASSSHRGWGLAYNEQFF
>-|-|TRBV9|TRBJ2-6
TGTGCCAGCAGCCGTCAAGGGTCTAGTGGGGCCAACGTCCTGACTTTC
CASSRQGSSGANVLTF
>-|-|TRBV25-1|TRBJ2-7
TGTGCCAGCAGTGGCCAGTGGGGCTCTGACGAGCAGTACTTC
CASSGQWGSDEQYF
>-|-|TRBV4-1|TRBJ1-2
TGCGCCAGCAGCCAAGAGGGAGCCAGGCGGGGGTATGGCTACACCTTC
CASSQEGARRGYGYTF
>many|-|TRBV20-1|TRBJ1-2
TGCAGTCCCCGGGGGGACAGCTACACCTTC
CSPRGDSYTF
>few|TRBD1|TRBV25-1|TRBJ1-2
TGTGCCAGCAGTGCTCTGACAGGGGCTAATGGCTACACCTTC
CASSALTGANGYTF
>few|-|TRBV29-1|TRBJ2-7
TGCAGCGTTGGGGCAGCCCTCTCCTACGAGCAGTACTTC
CSVGAALSYEQYF
>few|-|TRBV12-3/TRBV12-4|TRBJ1-3
TGTGCCAGTATCTCCCAGGGAATGTCTGGAAACACCATATATTTT
CASISQGMSGNTIYF
>-|TRBD1|TRBV29-1|TRBJ2-7
TGCAGCGTTGAAAGGACAGGGAGCTACGAGCAGTACTTC
CSVERTGSYEQYF
>few|TRBD2|TRBV6-5|TRBJ2-7
TGTGCCAGCAGACCCACTCGGGGGGCCTACGAGCAGTACTTC
CASRPTRGAYEQYF
>-|-|TRBV7-9|TRBJ1-4
TGTGCCAGCAGCCCAGGGGTCAGGGATGGGTATGAAAAACTGTTTTTT
CASSPGVRDGYEKLFF
>few|TRBD2|TRBV6-2/TRBV6-3|TRBJ2-2
TGTGCCATCGGACTAGCGGCGAACACCGGGGAGCTGTTTTTT
CAIGLAANTGELFF
>-|-|TRBV5-1|TRBJ1-4
TGCGCCAGCAGTGGACAAGTTAATGAAAAACTGTTTTTT
CASSGQVNEKLFF
>few|TRBD2|TRBV5-1|TRBJ2-5
TGCGCCAGCAGCCTCGCAGGGGGAGCGGGAGGTGGCGAGACCCAGTACTTC
CASSLAGGAGGGETQYF
>-|-|TRBV25-1|TRBJ2-3
TGTGCCAGCAGTGAATGGGGGGACACAGATACGCAGTATTTT
CASSEWGDTDTQYF
>-|-|TRBV5-1|TRBJ1-1
TGCGCCAGCAGCTTGACAGAGAACAATGAAGCTTTCTTT
CASSLTENNEAFF
>few|TRBD1|TRBV25-1|TRBJ2-7
TGTGCCAGCAGTTTGCGACAGGGTGGCCGCCACGAGCAGTACTTC
CASSLRQGGRHEQYF
>few|-|TRBV7-6|TRBJ2-2
TGTGCCAGCAGCTTAGAACAGCACACCGGGGAGCTGTTTTTT
CASSLEQHTGELFF
>-|TRBD1|TRBV19|TRBJ1-2
TGTGCCAGTAGTAACTATGACAGGGGGATCGGCTACACCTTC
CASSNYDRGIGYTF
>few|-|TRBV7-9|TRBJ2-7
TGTGCCAGCAGCTCCCCGACGGAAACTACGAAGCAGTACTTC
CASSSPTETTKQYF
>few|TRBD2|TRBV20-1|TRBJ2-1
TGCAGTGCTAGGAAGCTAGCGGGTGGGGATGAGCAGTTCTTC
CSARKLAGGDEQFF
>few|-|TRBV13|TRBJ2-5
TGTGCCAGCAGCTTGACGGAGGGCGGTGAGACCCAGTACTTC
CASSLTEGGETQYF
>-|-|TRBV20-1|TRBJ1-5
TGCAGTGCTAGAGAAATGGGGGTGTTGGGGGGCAATCAGCCCCAGCATTTT
CSAREMGVLGGNQPQHF
>few|-|TRBV3-1|TRBJ2-7
TGTGCCAGCAGCCAAGTCCAACACCACGAGCAGTACTTC
CASSQVQHHEQYF
>-|TRBD1|TRBV9|TRBJ1-2
TGTGCCAGCAGCGAGGGACAGGGGCTCTATGGCTACACCTTC
CASSEGQGLYGYTF
>-|-|TRBV28|TRBJ2-5
TGTGCCAGCAGTTTACCTCAGGGCCCAGAGACCCAGTACTTC
CASSLPQGPETQYF
>once|-|TRBV18|TRBJ1-1
TGTGCCAGCTCACGAACGGCCACTGAAGCTTTCTTT
CASSRTATEAFF
>few|-|TRBV5-1|TRBJ1-3
TGCGCCAGCAGCTTGGTAGGGTTCGGGGCAGGGATCCCCGGAAACACTATATATTTT
CASSLVGFGAGIPGNTIYF
>few|-|TRBV6-5|TRBJ2-7
TGTGCCAGTGGAGGGAAAGGAGCCTACGAGCAGTACTTC
CASGGKGAYEQYF
>-|-|TRBV7-2|TRBJ2-5
TGTGCCAGCAGCCCCATTGCGGAGACCCAGTACTTC
CASSPIAETQYF
>-|TRBD1|TRBV20-1|TRBJ2-5
TGCAGTGCTAGAGATAGGGGACAGGGGTTTGGGAAAGAGACCCAGTACTTC
CSARDRGQGFGKETQYF
>-|-|TRBV4-2|TRBJ2-2
TGTGCCAGCAGCCAAGATCTGACGGAGCGTTCCGGGGAGCTGTTTTTT
CASSQDLTERSGELFF
>-|-|TRBV6-5|TRBJ1-5
TGTGCCAGCAGCTACAGGAACAATCAGCCCCAGCATTTT
CASSYRNNQPQHF
>-|-|TRBV6-6|TRBJ2-7
TGTGCCAGCAGTCAAACCCGGGACCAAAGCTCCTACGAGCAGTACTTC
CASSQTRDQSSYEQYF
>few|TRBD1|TRBV19|TRBJ2-1
TGTGCCAGTAGTCCTGCCGGGACAGGGGGTATGAATGAGCAGTTCTTC
CASSPAGTGGMNEQFF
>-|TRBD2|TRBV20-1|TRBJ2-1
TGCAGTGCCCGAGGGAGGGCCCCTTCCTACAATGAGCAGTTCTTC
CSARGRAPSYNEQFF
>-|-|TRBV20-1|TRBJ2-7
TGCAGTGCTAGAGATCCCCTCCCATTAGGCTACGAGCAGTACTTC
CSARDPLPLGYEQYF
>-|TRBD1|TRBV20-1|TRBJ1-5
TGCAGTGCTAGCACCACAGGGGGGAGCGGCAATCAGCCCCAGCATTTT
CSASTTGGSGNQPQHF
>-|TRBD2|TRBV7-9|TRBJ2-7
TGTGCCAGCAGCTCTACACTAGCGGGGGGAAACTACGAGCAGTACTTC
CASSSTLAGGNYEQYF
>many|TRBD1|TRBV5-1|TRBJ2-7
TGCGCCAGCAGCTTGGAGACAGGGGTCTCCTACGAGCAGTACTTC
CASSLETGVSYEQYF
>few|TRBD2|TRBV20-1|TRBJ2-5
TGCAGTGCGAGGATCGGGACTAGCGATCAAGAGACCCAGTACTTC
CSARIGTSDQETQYF
>few|TRBD2|TRBV9|TRBJ2-3
TGTGCCAGCAGCGTAGGCGGGGGAGCTAGCACAGATACGCAGTATTTT
CASSVGGGASTDTQYF